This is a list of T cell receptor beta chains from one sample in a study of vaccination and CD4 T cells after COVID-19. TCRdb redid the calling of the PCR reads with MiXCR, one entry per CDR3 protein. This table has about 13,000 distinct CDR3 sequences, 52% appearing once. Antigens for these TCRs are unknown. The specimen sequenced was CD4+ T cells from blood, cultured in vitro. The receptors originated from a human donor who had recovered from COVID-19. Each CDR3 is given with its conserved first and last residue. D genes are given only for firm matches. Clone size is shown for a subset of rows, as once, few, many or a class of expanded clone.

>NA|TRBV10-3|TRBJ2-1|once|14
CAIRDSTDYNEQFF
TGTGCCATCAGAGACTCGACAGATTACAATGAGCAGTTCTTC
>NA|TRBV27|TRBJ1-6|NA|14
CASGATGNNSPPHF
TGTGCCAGCGGGGCTACAGGGAATAATTCACCCCCCCACTTT
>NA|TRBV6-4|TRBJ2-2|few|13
CASSGGNTGELFF
TGTGCCAGCAGTGGGGGGAACACCGGGGAGCTGTTTTTT
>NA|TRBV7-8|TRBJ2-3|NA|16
CASSLETSFVPDTQYF
TGTGCCAGCAGCTTAGAAACTAGCTTTGTGCCAGATACGCAGTATTTT
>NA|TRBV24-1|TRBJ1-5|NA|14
CATSPGDSNQPQHF
TGTGCCACCAGTCCGGGGGATAGCAATCAGCCCCAGCATTTT
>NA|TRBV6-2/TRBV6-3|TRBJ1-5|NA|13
CASSNGPGQPQHF
TGTGCCAGCAGCAACGGACCCGGTCAGCCCCAGCATTTT
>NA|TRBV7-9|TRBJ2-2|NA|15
CASGRRTAGSGELFF
TGTGCCAGCGGGAGGCGTACCGCCGGGTCCGGGGAGCTGTTTTTT
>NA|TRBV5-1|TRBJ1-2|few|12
CASSLAGYGYTF
TGCGCCAGCAGCTTGGCCGGCTATGGCTACACCTTC
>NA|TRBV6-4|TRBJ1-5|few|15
CASSDSRRNNQPQHF
TGTGCCAGCAGTGACTCGAGAAGAAATAATCAGCCCCAGCATTTT
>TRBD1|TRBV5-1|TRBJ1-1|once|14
CASSPTGGSVEAFF
TGCGCCAGCAGCCCGACAGGGGGGAGTGTTGAAGCTTTCTTT
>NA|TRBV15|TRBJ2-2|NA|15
CATRSTIRDTGELFF
TGTGCCACCAGGAGTACCATCCGGGACACCGGGGAGCTGTTTTTT
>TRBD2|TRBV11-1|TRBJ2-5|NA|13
CASAVASGRTQYF
TGTGCCAGCGCGGTGGCCAGCGGGAGAACCCAGTACTTC
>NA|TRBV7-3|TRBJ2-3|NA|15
CASRFSAMSTDTQYF
TGTGCCAGCAGATTTAGCGCTATGAGCACAGATACGCAGTATTTT
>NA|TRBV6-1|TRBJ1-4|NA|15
CASRPHRPTNEKLFF
TGTGCCAGCCGACCTCACAGGCCAACTAATGAAAAACTGTTTTTT
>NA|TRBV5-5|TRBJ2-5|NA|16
CASRWTDTKYQETQYF
TGTGCCAGCCGATGGACCGACACCAAGTACCAAGAGACCCAGTACTTC
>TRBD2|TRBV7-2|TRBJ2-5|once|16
CASSSRAGGWVETQYF
TGTGCCAGCAGCTCAAGAGCGGGAGGGTGGGTAGAGACCCAGTACTTC
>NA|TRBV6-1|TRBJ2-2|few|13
CASRPQNTGELFF
TGTGCCAGCAGGCCTCAGAACACCGGGGAGCTGTTTTTT
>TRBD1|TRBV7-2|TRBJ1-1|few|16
CASSPWTGVKNTEAFF
TGTGCCAGCAGCCCCTGGACAGGGGTGAAGAACACTGAAGCTTTCTTT
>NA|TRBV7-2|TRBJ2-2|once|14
CASSFPIGTGELFF
TGTGCCAGCAGCTTCCCCATCGGCACCGGGGAGCTGTTTTTT
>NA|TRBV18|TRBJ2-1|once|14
CASSGVGSYNEQFF
TGTGCCAGCTCCGGGGTCGGCTCCTACAATGAGCAGTTCTTC
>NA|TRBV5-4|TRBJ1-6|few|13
CASSFQGNSPLHF
TGTGCCAGCAGCTTTCAGGGGAATTCACCCCTCCACTTT
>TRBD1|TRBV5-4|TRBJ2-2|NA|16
CASSPGTDRNTGELFF
TGTGCCAGCAGCCCCGGGACAGATAGGAACACCGGGGAGCTGTTTTTT
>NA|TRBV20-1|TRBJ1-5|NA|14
CSATAETSNQPQHF
TGCAGTGCTACGGCAGAAACAAGCAATCAGCCCCAGCATTTT
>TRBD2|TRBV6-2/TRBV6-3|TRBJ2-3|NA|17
CASSYGLSGLATDTQYF
TGTGCCAGCAGTTACGGACTTTCTGGACTAGCGACAGATACGCAGTATTTT
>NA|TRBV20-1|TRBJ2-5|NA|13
CSARVIAVVTQYF
TGCAGTGCTAGAGTCATAGCCGTTGTGACCCAGTACTTC
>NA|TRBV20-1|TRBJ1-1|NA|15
CSASAPSTGRTEAFF
TGCAGTGCCTCCGCCCCATCCACAGGGCGCACTGAAGCTTTCTTT
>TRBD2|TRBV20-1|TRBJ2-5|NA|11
CSGGEGETQYF
TGCAGTGGGGGGGAGGGGGAGACCCAGTACTTC
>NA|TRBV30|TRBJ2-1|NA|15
CAWSPPGGGLDEQFF
TGTGCCTGGAGTCCCCCAGGGGGGGGTTTGGATGAGCAGTTCTTC
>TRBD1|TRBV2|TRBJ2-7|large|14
CASSSGTGGYEQYF
TGTGCCAGCAGCTCCGGGACAGGGGGATACGAGCAGTACTTC
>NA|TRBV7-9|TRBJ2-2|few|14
CASSFFPTTGELFF
TGTGCCAGCAGCTTTTTCCCCACGACCGGGGAGCTGTTTTTT
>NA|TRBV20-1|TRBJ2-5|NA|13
CSARGWGQETQYF
TGCAGTGCTAGAGGCTGGGGCCAAGAGACCCAGTACTTC
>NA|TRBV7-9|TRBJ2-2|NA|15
CASSPATANTGELFF
TGTGCCAGCAGCCCCGCAACAGCTAACACCGGGGAGCTGTTTTTT